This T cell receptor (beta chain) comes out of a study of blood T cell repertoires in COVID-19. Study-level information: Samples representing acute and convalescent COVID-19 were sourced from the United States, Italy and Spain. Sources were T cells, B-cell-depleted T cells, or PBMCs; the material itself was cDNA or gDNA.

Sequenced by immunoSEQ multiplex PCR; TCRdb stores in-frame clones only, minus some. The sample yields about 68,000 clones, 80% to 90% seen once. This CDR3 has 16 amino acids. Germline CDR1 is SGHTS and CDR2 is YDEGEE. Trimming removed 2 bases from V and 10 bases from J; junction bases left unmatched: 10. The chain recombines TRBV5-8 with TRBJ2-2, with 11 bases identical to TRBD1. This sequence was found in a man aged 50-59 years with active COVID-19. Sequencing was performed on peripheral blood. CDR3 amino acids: CASSLLLGTGGLELFF. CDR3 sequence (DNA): TGTGCCAGCAGCTTATTACTCGGGACAGGGGGTTTGGAGCTGTTTTTT.